The subject of this entry is one T cell receptor (beta chain). Its antigen remains undetermined. No base qualities exist here, and no much larger clone lies one base off it. The entry originates in a study of shared clonotypes between healthy human individuals (dated by TCRdb to the early 2020s). In the study overall: The cohort included a few men and two women between 18 and 49 years of age. To increase sequencing depth and limit assay-specific biases, different laboratories used diverse techniques to prepare libraries and sequence TCR repertoires. For each donor, three plates each were used for CD4 naive and CD4 memory, two plates were used for CD8 naive, and one plate was used for CD8 memory. Leukapheresis yielded between about 0.94 and 9 billion PBMCs per donor. To estimate repertoire size and how much clonotype sharing occurs between individuals, the study deeply sequenced the blood TCR repertoires of 4 to 6 healthy adults.

Broad study findings and their caveats: When a handful of donors were compared, the shared fraction of clonotypes was about 5.5% for naive CD4, 3% to 4% for naive CD8, 2.3% for memory CD4, and roughly 0.4% for memory CD8. Only blood was sampled, and tissue TCR repertoires likely differ from those in blood. Estimated clonotype richness was generally larger for naive than for memory subsets. Rarefaction of sorted-subset datasets indicated incomplete sequencing despite the large sequencing depth. Higher generation probabilities were observed for clonotypes shared by all four sorted-subset donors than for non-shared clonotypes. Pairwise subsampling indicated that sequencing depth was expected to affect the degree of clonotype sharing among donors. Because the study included a small number of donors, the genetic and exposure-history diversity represented was limited.

Using the deep immunoSEQ assay, TCR CDR3 regions were amplified from genomic DNA by multiplex PCR. Extracted genomic DNA from each cell subset was distributed evenly across all wells of several immunoSEQ 96-well plates, and each plate was treated as a replicate. For sorted subsets, each replicate PCR was loaded with 200 to 250 ng genomic DNA, equivalent to about 33,000 T cell genomes. The purified libraries were quantified using a Qubit 3.0 fluorometer, sized with a Bioanalyzer 2100, and then quantified again using the KAPA Library Quantification kit. Each immunoSEQ 96-well plate was sequenced on its own single-read 150-cycle Illumina NextSeq 550 flow cell. As for how the authors treated the data: The immunoSEQ output contained only junctional sequences without quality scores, so filtering could not match that applied to full-length reads. To assign V/J genes and CDR3, sequences were annotated against IMGT germline references using PyIR, a Python wrapper for IgBLAST v1.9. Reads were filtered out if the reads had weak V/J assignments (E-value above 1e-6), no CDR3, stop codons, out-of-frame junctions, or ambiguous translated residues. V3J clonotypes were defined by identical inferred V gene, J gene, and CDR3 amino acid sequence. The percentage overlap between two repertoires was calculated by dividing the number of shared unique clonotypes by the size of the smaller repertoire. Richness of each repertoire was evaluated using RTK rarefaction, the Chao1 estimator, and Recon v2.1 estimates of unobserved clonotypes. OLGA was used to compute generation probabilities for all TCRbeta clonotypes that the gDNA method yielded from a few donors. TCRdb limited this immuneACCESS table to in-frame rearrangements with V and J called. A share of clones is missing; checked studies link under half to unresolved V genes, and the rest is unexplained. V, J and clone size reflect that table, while D and trimming were determined from the DNA. For this sample there are about 2.3 million clones; less than 95% appear just once. Approximately 0.4% of the sample is taken by the ten largest.

From cysteine to phenylalanine, the CDR3 is 13 amino acids long. The kept DNA is CDR3 alone, 39 bases in frame from the first base. V ends up 6 bases short and J 4 bases short, with an unmatched junction base count of 6. As encoded in the germline V gene, CDR1 is WSHSY while CDR2 is SAAADI. Donors were healthy HIV-negative adults with no recently reported acute infections or vaccinations. Every donor was a Caucasian adult living in Nashville, Tennessee, USA. CD4+ T cells were enriched by magnetic negative selection; naive cells were then positively selected on CD45RA, and the negative fraction formed the memory subset. After blood collection by leukapheresis, PBMCs were isolated using Ficoll-Histopaque density gradient centrifugation and then cryopreserved in the vapor phase of liquid nitrogen. Analytical flow cytometry was used to check the purity and quantity of each magnetically sorted T cell population. Genomic DNA was isolated from every sorted fraction and measured by UV absorbance on a Nanodrop 2000c.

The specimen was naive CD4+ T cells from PBMCs. The cell subset or site label corresponds to: CD45RA+ positively selected. This sequence was found in a man between 18 and 35 years old in good health. Some clones in this sample may be carry-over from other donors' samples. The chain was built from TRBV10-2 and TRBJ2-7; TRBD2 lines up with 7 middle nucleotides. The DNA sequence is TGCGCCAGCAGAGCTAGCGGAGGATACGAGCAGTACTTC. Its protein product is CASRASGGYEQYF.